This TCR beta chain was recorded in a study of T cells in tuberculosis. Study at large: The T cells targeted glucose monomycolate, a mycobacterial lipid, via CD1B. Findings of the study overall: The TCR-beta difference was not significant; alpha differences partly reflected length.

To note about this clone: Its antigen is not identified.

Sequencing was performed with immunoSEQ multiplex PCR; in TCRdb, only in-frame clones are kept and a portion is missing. The sample has fewer than 40,000 clones; 97% are singletons. The CDR3 sequence is 17 residues long. V lost 2 bases and J lost 5; bases outside the gene matches: 12. Germline V gene sequence: CDR1 SGHTA, CDR2 FQGTGA. Adolescents were screened for latent TB by skin test and IGRA. The sequenced sample consisted of PBMCs. The chain joins TRBV7-3 to TRBJ2-3; TRBD2 matches at 8 bases. The sequence came from a donor aged 10-35 years with latent tuberculosis or without tuberculosis infection. The CDR3 protein is CASSLGLRGGPGDTQYF. The CDR3 DNA follows: TGTGCCAGCAGCTTAGGGCTTCGGGGGGGGCCCGGAGATACGCAGTATTTT.